This is a list of T cell receptor beta chains from one sample in a study of T cell responses to AZD1222 COVID-19 vaccine. Some clones are missing from TCRdb's copy, which holds only in-frame ones; the method was immunoSEQ multiplex PCR. The sample gives around 92,000 clones, around 84% of which show up once; roughly 10% is in the top ten. This sample comprised peripheral blood, obtained on day 0 of AZD1222 vaccination. The receptor set was obtained from an adult in good health. The CDR3 runs from the conserved cysteine through the conserved F or W. Each record gives: clone size, D gene, J gene, V gene, CDR3 DNA, CDR3 protein. D genes are given only for firm matches. Clone size is not always given. Where it is, it says once, few, many or a class for expanded clones.

size: once; D: NA; J: TRBJ1-2; V: TRBV2; DNA: TGTGCCAGCAGTGAAGCGTCGGCGATGGTTTGGGGCTACACCTTC; CDR3: CASSEASAMVWGYTF
size: once; D: NA; J: TRBJ2-1; V: TRBV7-2; DNA: TGTGCCAGCAGCTTAGCCCCCCCTATAAATGAGCAGTTCTTC; CDR3: CASSLAPPINEQFF
size: NA; D: NA; J: TRBJ1-1; V: TRBV13; DNA: TGTGCCAGCAGCCACCGACAGGTAGGGAACACTGAAGCTTTCTTT; CDR3: CASSHRQVGNTEAFF
size: NA; D: NA; J: TRBJ2-3; V: TRBV18; DNA: TGTGCCAGCTCACCAGGGGATACGCAGTATTTT; CDR3: CASSPGDTQYF
size: once; D: NA; J: TRBJ2-3; V: TRBV7-8; DNA: TGTGCCAGCAGCTCGCTCCGGGGTGTAGATACGCAGTATTTT; CDR3: CASSSLRGVDTQYF
size: NA; D: TRBD2; J: TRBJ2-1; V: TRBV7-2; DNA: TGTGCCAGCAGCCCGACTAGCAGCGGCGGTGAGCAGTTCTTC; CDR3: CASSPTSSGGEQFF
size: NA; D: TRBD1; J: TRBJ1-6; V: TRBV15; DNA: TGTGCCACCAGCAGAGCGCTGGGACAGGGTAATTCACCCCTCCACTTT; CDR3: CATSRALGQGNSPLHF
size: NA; D: TRBD1; J: TRBJ1-1; V: TRBV6-5; DNA: TGTGCCAGCAGGCAGGACAGGGCAATGAACACTGAAGCTTTCTTT; CDR3: CASRQDRAMNTEAFF
size: NA; D: NA; J: TRBJ1-4; V: TRBV6-1; DNA: TGTGCCAGCAGTGAAGCAATGGGATGGGAAGAAAAACTGTTTTTT; CDR3: CASSEAMGWEEKLFF
size: NA; D: TRBD2; J: TRBJ2-5; V: TRBV2; DNA: TGTGCCAGCAGTAGATCGCCCGGGACTAGCGGGGGAGAGACCCAGTACTTC; CDR3: CASSRSPGTSGGETQYF
size: NA; D: NA; J: TRBJ1-2; V: TRBV29-1; DNA: TGCAGCGTTGAATTTGGGGTGGGCTATGGCTACACCTTC; CDR3: CSVEFGVGYGYTF
size: once; D: TRBD2; J: TRBJ2-1; V: TRBV27; DNA: TGTGCCAGCAGTTTAGGGGGAGGGGATAATGAGCAGTTCTTC; CDR3: CASSLGGGDNEQFF
size: once; D: NA; J: TRBJ1-2; V: TRBV3-1/TRBV3-2; DNA: TGTGCCAGCAGCCAAGAATTGACGAGGGGCTACACCTTC; CDR3: CASSQELTRGYTF
size: NA; D: NA; J: TRBJ2-5; V: TRBV5-5; DNA: TGTGCCAGCAGCTTACAGCAAGAGACCCAGTACTTC; CDR3: CASSLQQETQYF
size: NA; D: NA; J: TRBJ1-5; V: TRBV6-5; DNA: TGTGCCAGCAACAGCCAGCGCGATCAGCCCCAGCATTTT; CDR3: CASNSQRDQPQHF
size: NA; D: NA; J: TRBJ1-2; V: TRBV5-5; DNA: TGTGCCAGCAGCCAGAACGGTGGCTACACCTTC; CDR3: CASSQNGGYTF
size: NA; D: NA; J: TRBJ1-2; V: TRBV5-4; DNA: TGTGCCAGCAGCTTCGATGGGGGAATGTATGGCTACACCTTC; CDR3: CASSFDGGMYGYTF
size: NA; D: NA; J: TRBJ1-1; V: TRBV29-1; DNA: TGCAGCGTTGATGGGGGGGAGAACACTGAAGCTTTCTTT; CDR3: CSVDGGENTEAFF
size: NA; D: NA; J: TRBJ1-1; V: TRBV4-2; DNA: TGTGCCAGCAGCCAAGATGGAGCAGTTAACACTGAAGCTTTCTTT; CDR3: CASSQDGAVNTEAFF
size: few; D: NA; J: TRBJ1-1; V: TRBV20-1; DNA: TGCAGTGCTAGGGAGGACACTGAAGCTTTCTTT; CDR3: CSAREDTEAFF
size: NA; D: NA; J: TRBJ2-4; V: TRBV3-1/TRBV3-2; DNA: TGTGCCAGCAGCCAAGTCACGGCAGAAGCCAAAAACATTCAGTACTTC; CDR3: CASSQVTAEAKNIQYF
size: NA; D: TRBD2; J: TRBJ2-3; V: TRBV27; DNA: TGTGCCAGCAGTTTATTCGCGACTAGCGGGGGGACAGATACGCAGTATTTT; CDR3: CASSLFATSGGTDTQYF
size: NA; D: TRBD1; J: TRBJ1-2; V: TRBV7-8; DNA: TGTGCCAGCAGCCCCCCGGGACAGGGGTTTAGCTACACCTTC; CDR3: CASSPPGQGFSYTF
size: once; D: NA; J: TRBJ1-2; V: TRBV28; DNA: TGTGCCAGCAGAGGGGACCCAACTAACTATGGCTACACCTTC; CDR3: CASRGDPTNYGYTF
size: few; D: NA; J: TRBJ2-7; V: TRBV7-9; DNA: TGTGCCAGCAGCTTAGACAGTGTCTACGAGCAGTACTTC; CDR3: CASSLDSVYEQYF
size: NA; D: TRBD1; J: TRBJ2-7; V: TRBV5-6; DNA: TGTGCCAGCAGCTGGGACAGGACCTACGAGCAGTACTTC; CDR3: CASSWDRTYEQYF
size: NA; D: NA; J: TRBJ1-2; V: TRBV19; DNA: TGTGCCAGTAGTATAAGTGCTGGAATAGGGATTGATGATGGCTACACCTTC; CDR3: CASSISAGIGIDDGYTF
size: NA; D: NA; J: TRBJ2-1; V: TRBV5-4; DNA: TGTGCCAGCAGCCGGGCCATTCCTAGCGTGGGTGAGCAGTTCTTC; CDR3: CASSRAIPSVGEQFF
size: NA; D: NA; J: TRBJ2-7; V: TRBV19; DNA: TGTGCCAGTACCCTCAGAAGTGACCCTTCATACGAGCAGTACTTC; CDR3: CASTLRSDPSYEQYF
size: NA; D: NA; J: TRBJ1-3; V: TRBV29-1; DNA: TGCAGCGTTGGGGGAGGACCCTCTGGAAACACCATATATTTT; CDR3: CSVGGGPSGNTIYF
size: NA; D: NA; J: TRBJ1-4; V: TRBV28; DNA: TGTGCCAGCAGTTTGGGGGGGACCCCCAGTGAAAAACTGTTTTTT; CDR3: CASSLGGTPSEKLFF